This TCR beta chain was recorded in a study of regulatory T cells in long-lasting Graves disease. Study-wide results and caveats: TRBV28, TRBJ1-2 and TRBJ2-5 were favored in persistent disease.

Arm-PCR with iRepertoire HTBI primers amplified the CDR3 regions for these TCR beta libraries. One entry per CDR3 protein, called by TCRdb with MiXCR from the multiplex PCR reads. The sample records approximately 470,000 distinct CDR3 sequences, about 17% being singletons. This clonotype appeared many times. The antigen is undetermined. The CDR3 runs 13 residues. V lost 2 bases and J lost 8, with 11 bases in between. The germline V gene has CDR1 SGHRS and CDR2 YFSETQ. This sample's time point: newly diagnosed GD, antithyroid drugs for less than 3 months. PBMCs provided the RNA from which the TCR library was made. The sample was also reused in another study, on T cells in Graves' hyperthyroidism and ophthalmopathy.

This receptor was taken from a man in his forties with Graves disease. This sample comprised peripheral blood mononuclear cells (PBMCs), obtained at new diagnosis, from a patient treated with antithyroid drugs. The chain is built from TRBV5-1 and TRBJ2-1; no definite D call. CDR3 in DNA: TGCGCCAGCAGCTTTATCAGATCTGATGAGCAGTTCTTC. Amino acids: CASSFIRSDEQFF. Based on the CDR3 plus reference TRBV5-1 and TRBJ2-1, the full variable domain is KAGVTQTPRYLIKTRGQQVTLSCSPISGHRSVSWYQQTPGQGLQFLFEYFSETQRNKGNFPGRFSGRQFSNSRSEMNVSTLELGDSALYLCASSFIRSDEQFFGPGTRLTVL.